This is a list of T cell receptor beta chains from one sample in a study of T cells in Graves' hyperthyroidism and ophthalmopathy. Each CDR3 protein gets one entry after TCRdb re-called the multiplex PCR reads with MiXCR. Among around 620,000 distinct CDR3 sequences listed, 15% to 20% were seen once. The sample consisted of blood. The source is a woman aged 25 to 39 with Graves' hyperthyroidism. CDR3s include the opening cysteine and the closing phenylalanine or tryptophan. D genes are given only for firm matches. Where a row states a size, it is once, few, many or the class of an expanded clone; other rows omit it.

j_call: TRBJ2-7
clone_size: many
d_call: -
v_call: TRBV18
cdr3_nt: TGTGCCAGCTCACCTGGAGGGCACGAGCAGTACTTC
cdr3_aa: CASSPGGHEQYF

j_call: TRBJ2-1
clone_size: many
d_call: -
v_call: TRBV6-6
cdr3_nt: TGTGCCAGCAGTTACTCGGGTCGTGAGCAGTTCTTC
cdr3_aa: CASSYSGREQFF

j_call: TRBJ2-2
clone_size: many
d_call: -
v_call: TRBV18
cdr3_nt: TGTGCCAGCTCACCGCGTACAACCGGGGAGCTGTTTTTT
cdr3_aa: CASSPRTTGELFF

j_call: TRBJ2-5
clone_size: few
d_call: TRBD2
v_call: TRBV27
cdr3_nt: TGTGCCAGCAGTTTAAGCATAGCGGGAGTAACCCAAGAGACCCAGTACTTC
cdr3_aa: CASSLSIAGVTQETQYF

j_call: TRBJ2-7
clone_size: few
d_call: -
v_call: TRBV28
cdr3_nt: TGTGCCAGCAGCCAATGGCGGGGCGAGCAGTACTTC
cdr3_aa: CASSQWRGEQYF

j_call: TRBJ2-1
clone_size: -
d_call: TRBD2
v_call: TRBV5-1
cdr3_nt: TGCGCCAGCAGCGCCCGACTAGCGGGCTCCTACAATGAGCAGTTCTTC
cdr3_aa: CASSARLAGSYNEQFF

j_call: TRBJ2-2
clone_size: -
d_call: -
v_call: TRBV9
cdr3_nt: TGTGCCAGCAGCGTAGATCCTTCCACGGGGGAGCTGTTTTTT
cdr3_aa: CASSVDPSTGELFF

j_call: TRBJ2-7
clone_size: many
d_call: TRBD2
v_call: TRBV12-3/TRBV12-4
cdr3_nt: TGTGCCAGCAGCGTAGCGGGCCGGGCGAGCGAGCAGTACTTC
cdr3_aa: CASSVAGRASEQYF

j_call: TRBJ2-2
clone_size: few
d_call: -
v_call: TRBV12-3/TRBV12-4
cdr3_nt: TGTGCCAGCAGTCCAACGACAGTGACCGGGGAGCTGTTTTTT
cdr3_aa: CASSPTTVTGELFF

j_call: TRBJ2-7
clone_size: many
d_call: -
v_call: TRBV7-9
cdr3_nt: TGTGCCAGCAGCTCAGGGACGACCGCGTATCTCGAGCAGTACTTC
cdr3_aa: CASSSGTTAYLEQYF

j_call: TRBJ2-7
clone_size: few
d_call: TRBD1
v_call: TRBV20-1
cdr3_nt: TGCAGTGCTAACTCATTTAAAGGACAGGTTGCCTACGAGCAGTACTTC
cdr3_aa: CSANSFKGQVAYEQYF

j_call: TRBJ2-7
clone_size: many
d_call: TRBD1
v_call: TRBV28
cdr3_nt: TGTGCCAGCAGCTATACTCTCCGGGACAGGGCACACGAGCAGTACTTC
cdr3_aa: CASSYTLRDRAHEQYF

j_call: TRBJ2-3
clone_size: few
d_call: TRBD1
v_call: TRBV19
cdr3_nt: TGTGCCAGTACCCAGGGGGCGTTGTTTACAGATACGCAGTATTTT
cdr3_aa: CASTQGALFTDTQYF

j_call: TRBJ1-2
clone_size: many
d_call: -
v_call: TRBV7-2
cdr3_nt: TGTGCCAGCAGCCAGAGACACCCCAACTATGGCTACACCTTC
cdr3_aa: CASSQRHPNYGYTF

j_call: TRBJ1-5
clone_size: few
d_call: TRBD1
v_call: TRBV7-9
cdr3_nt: TGTGCCAGCAGCGAGGACAGGGTGCGTCAGCCCCAGCATTTT
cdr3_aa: CASSEDRVRQPQHF